The clone carrying this TCR beta chain was counted a few times. Its specificity is unknown. V shed 5 bases, J shed 3 bases, and the junction held 16 bases outside the gene matches. The CDR3 covers 20 residues. Germline CDR1 and CDR2: SGHVS and FNYEAQ. Sequencing used immunoSEQ multiplex PCR; TCRdb keeps in-frame clones, though not all of them. The sample has 3,000 to 4,000 clones, less than 30% seen once. This entry is derived from a study of T cells in localized non-small cell lung cancer. Whole-study results and caveats: The tumor had only one region sequenced, so heterogeneity remains possible. Elevated blood T cell density was associated with longer overall survival. Uninvolved adjacent lung, not tumor, had the highest T cell clonality.

The clonotype originates from a man between 40 and 75 years old with stage I lung adenocarcinoma. The source was lung tumor tissue, collected before any cancer treatment. The chain is built from TRBV7-6 and TRBJ1-4; 12 bases line up with TRBD1. CDR3 amino acids: CASSPLVGTGGNSANEKLFF. In nucleotides, the CDR3 is TGTGCCAGCAGCCCCCTAGTCGGGACAGGGGGCAATTCAGCTAATGAAAAACTGTTTTTT.